The table lists the clone carrying this TCR beta chain with many counts. Its target is not known. Germline trimming cut 6 bases from V and 3 bases from J; bases unmatched to any gene: 8. This CDR3 comprises 14 residues. From germline, CDR1 is MNHNY and CDR2 SVGAGI (reference sequence). From 5'RACE with constant-segment primers came TCR alpha and TCR beta cDNA libraries that carried sample barcodes and UMIs. Via MiXCR, TCRdb re-called the 5' RACE reads, giving one row per CDR3 protein. In the table there are roughly 450,000 distinct CDR3 sequences, around a sixth of which are singletons. The data were obtained in a study of T-cell memory formation after mild COVID-19. Looking at the study overall: Most TCR clusters belonged to a single donor. General study points: Those CD4+ clones that contracted were mainly in CM and EM (CD8+ ones in EMRA).

Sequencing was carried out using PBMCs or a T cell subset sorted from them (not recorded which). The chain has TRBV6-6 and TRBJ2-7, with 7 bases matching TRBD2. This receptor was obtained from an adult woman who had mild COVID-19 (a few samples of this study predate the infection). Cell type and time point are not known. CDR3 amino acids: CASSQAGEYYEQYF. CDR3 nucleotides: TGTGCCAGCAGCCAGGCGGGGGAATACTACGAGCAGTACTTC.